This record covers a single TCR beta chain. This entry is derived from a study of blood T cell repertoires in COVID-19. Study-level background: Some COVID-19 samples were acute and others convalescent; all came from the United States, Italy and Spain.

Original methodology: Reference gene primer amplification in the assay estimated nucleated cell counts. Clones were read by immunoSEQ multiplex PCR, and TCRdb kept only the in-frame ones, dropping some. D and trimming come from the DNA, and the V and J calls and clone size come from that table. The sample gives 70,000 to 95,000 clones, 75% to 90% of which show up once; 10% to 15% is in the top ten. Sequencing was done on a sample of peripheral blood. This clonotype was obtained from a human donor in a cohort sampled during active COVID-19.

CDR3 in amino acids: CASSFGGISPLHF. CDR3 DNA sequence: TGTGCCAGCAGTTTTGGGGGGATTTCACCCCTCCACTTT. The chain links TRBV12-3 or TRBV12-4 to TRBJ1-6, with D tentatively TRBD1 (5 bases). Trimming shortened V by 3 bases and J by 9 bases, and 9 bases separated the two germline ends. CDR3 length: 13 amino acids.